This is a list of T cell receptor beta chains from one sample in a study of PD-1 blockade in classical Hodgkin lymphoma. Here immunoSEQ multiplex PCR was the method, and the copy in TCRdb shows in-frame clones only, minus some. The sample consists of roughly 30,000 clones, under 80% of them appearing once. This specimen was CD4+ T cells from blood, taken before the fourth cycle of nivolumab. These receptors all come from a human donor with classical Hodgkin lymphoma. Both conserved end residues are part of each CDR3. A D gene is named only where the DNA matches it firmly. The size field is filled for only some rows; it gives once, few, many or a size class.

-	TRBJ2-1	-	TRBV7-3	TGTGCCAGCAGCTTACGACGGAGCTCCTACAATGAGCAGTTCTTC	CASSLRRSSYNEQFF
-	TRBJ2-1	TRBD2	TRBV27	TGTGCCAGCAGTTCCCCGGGGGGGCCCCATAATGAGCAGTTCTTC	CASSSPGGPHNEQFF
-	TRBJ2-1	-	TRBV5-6	TGTGCCAGCAGCTTGCACCAGGGAGGCGAGCAGTTCTTC	CASSLHQGGEQFF
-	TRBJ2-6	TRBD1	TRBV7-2	TGTGCCAGCAGCTGGACAGGGGTCCCCTCTGGGGCCAACGTCCTGACTTTC	CASSWTGVPSGANVLTF
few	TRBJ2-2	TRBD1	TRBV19	TGTGCCAGTAGTTACCAACAGGGGGCGGACACCGGGGAGCTGTTTTTT	CASSYQQGADTGELFF
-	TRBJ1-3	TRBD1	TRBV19	TGTGCCAGTAGTGTGACCGGGACAGACTCTGGAAACACCATATATTTT	CASSVTGTDSGNTIYF
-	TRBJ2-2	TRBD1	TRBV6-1	TGTGCCAGCAGAATCCAGGGGGCTGGGACCGGGGAGCTGTTTTTT	CASRIQGAGTGELFF
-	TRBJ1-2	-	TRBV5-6	TGTGCCAGCAGCTATTACAATGGCTACACCTTC	CASSYYNGYTF
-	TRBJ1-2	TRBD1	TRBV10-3	TGTGCCATCAGTGACCCGGACAGGGGCTATGGCTACACCTTC	CAISDPDRGYGYTF
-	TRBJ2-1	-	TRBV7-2	TGTGCCAGCAGCTTAGGGGAAACCATAAGGCATGAGCAGTTCTTC	CASSLGETIRHEQFF
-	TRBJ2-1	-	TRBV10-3	TGTGCCATCAGTGAGTACGGTGGGAGCTCCTACAATGAGCAGTTCTTC	CAISEYGGSSYNEQFF
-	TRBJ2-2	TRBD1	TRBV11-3	TGTGCCAGCAGCTTTTCCTTGGACAGGGTCACCGGGGAGCTGTTTTTT	CASSFSLDRVTGELFF
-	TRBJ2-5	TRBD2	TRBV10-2	TGCGCCAGCAGTGAGTCGGGACTAGCGGGAGTGCAAGAGACCCAGTACTTC	CASSESGLAGVQETQYF
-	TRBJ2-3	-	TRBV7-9	TGTGCCAGCAATAAAAGGGAGACAACTAGCACAGATACGCAGTATTTT	CASNKRETTSTDTQYF
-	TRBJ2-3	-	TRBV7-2	TGTGCCAGCAGCTCGGGCCTGATTGCAGGAGATACGCAGTATTTT	CASSSGLIAGDTQYF
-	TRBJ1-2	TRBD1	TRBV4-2	TGTGCCAGCAGCCCGGACAGGGTCTCTGGCTACACCTTC	CASSPDRVSGYTF
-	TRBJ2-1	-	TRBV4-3	TGCGCCAGCAGCCAAGCAGGACTAAACAATGAGCAGTTCTTC	CASSQAGLNNEQFF
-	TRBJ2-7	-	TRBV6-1	TGTGCCAGCAGTGAAGCGCTTCGGGCCACCTACGAGCAGTACTTC	CASSEALRATYEQYF
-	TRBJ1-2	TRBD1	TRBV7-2	TGTGCCAGCAGCCCGAGGACAGGGTTATCTTTCATTATCGATGGCTACACCTTC	CASSPRTGLSFIIDGYTF
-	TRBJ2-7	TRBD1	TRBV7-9	TGTGCCAGCAGCTTAGGATCGACAGGGGACGAGCAGTACTTC	CASSLGSTGDEQYF
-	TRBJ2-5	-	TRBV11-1	TGTGCCAGCAGCTCAGACCTCAGCCAAGAGACCCAGTACTTC	CASSSDLSQETQYF
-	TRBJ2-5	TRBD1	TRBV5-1	TGCGCCAGCAGCCCCGGACAGGGTATTAATCAAGAGACCCAGTACTTC	CASSPGQGINQETQYF
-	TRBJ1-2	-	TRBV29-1	TGCAGCGTTGACAGTGACAACTATGGCTACACCTTC	CSVDSDNYGYTF
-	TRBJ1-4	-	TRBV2	TGTGCCAGCAGAGAGGGACACGGGAATGAAAAACTGTTTTTT	CASREGHGNEKLFF
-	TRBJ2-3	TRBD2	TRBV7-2	TGTGCCAGCAGCCGGGGGGTTTTGGTGCCAGATACGCAGTATTTT	CASSRGVLVPDTQYF
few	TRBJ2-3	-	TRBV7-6	TGTGCCAGCAGCCCTACATTGAGCACAGATACGCAGTATTTT	CASSPTLSTDTQYF